The 23 T cell receptor beta chains reported below all come from one sample, sequenced in a study of blood T cells in healthy people across ages. Together with a sample-barcoded 5' primer, a J-beta primer mix was included in a second PCR lasting roughly 6 to 12 cycles. In TCRdb, the 5' RACE reads were re-called with MiXCR into one record per CDR3 protein. The data show 1,300,000 or so distinct CDR3 sequences, 59% seen once. Material: blood. These receptors originate from a man younger than 30 in good health.

A note on this clonotype: A much more abundant neighbour one base away suggests this may be a read error. The chain uses TRBV6-5 and TRBJ2-4; D might be TRBD1 (6 bases). The DNA end lines up better with TRBJ2-7; the J call may be wrong. Germline CDR1 is MNHEY and CDR2 is SVGAGI. The CDR3 runs 14 residues. The CDR3: CASSLRDIAYEQYF. The CDR3 coding sequence is TGTGCCAGCAGTCTCCGGGACATAGCCTACGAGCAGTACTTC.

CDR3 in amino acids: CASSVAPGDFRAQHF. The CDR3 bases are TGTGCCAGCAGCGTAGCACCAGGGGACTTTAGGGCCCAGCATTTT. The V gene is TRBV9, the J gene TRBJ1-5, with D perhaps matching TRBD1 (6 bases). V lost 0 bases, J lost 11 bases, and 18 bases lay in between. From germline, CDR1 is SGDLS and CDR2 YYNGEE. The CDR3 loop spans 15 amino acids.

The CDR3 sequence: CASSESPTSGRAPEQFF. CDR3 DNA sequence: TGTGCCAGCAGTGAATCCCCGACTAGCGGGAGGGCCCCTGAGCAGTTCTTC. This rearrangement joins TRBV25-1 to TRBJ2-1; 14 positions match TRBD2. Trimming took 1 base from V and 9 from J; bases not matched to a gene: 8. This CDR3 region has 17 residues. The germline CDR1 and CDR2 sequences are MGHDK and SYGVNS.

This rearrangement joins TRBV4-1 to TRBJ2-1; tentatively, D is TRBD2 (5 bases). Trimming cost V 8 bases and J 7 bases, with 9 bases left between them. The CDR3 consists of 11 residues. Germline V gives CDR1 MGHRA, CDR2 YSYEKL. CDR3 sequence: CASEGPNEQFF. The CDR3 DNA sequence: TGCGCCAGCGAGGGTCCAAATGAGCAGTTCTTC.

The genes are TRBV29-1 and TRBJ2-7, with D uncertain. CDR1 is SQVTM and CDR2 is ANQGSEA in the germline V gene. V gave up 0 bases and J gave up 6 bases, with 24 bases separating them. The CDR3 has 17 amino acids. The CDR3 loop reads CSVEDRYSLESRREQYF. The CDR3 nucleotides are TGCAGCGTTGAAGATCGCTATTCTTTAGAAAGCCGGCGCGAGCAGTACTTC.

This clonotype was seen a handful of times. The CDR3 DNA follows: TGTGCCAGCAGCTTAGGCAGGACAGGGGGGACGACTACTAATGAAAAACTGTTTTTT. Translating gives CASSLGRTGGTTTNEKLFF. The chain uses TRBV7-6 and TRBJ1-4; 10 nucleotides match TRBD1. Germline CDR1 reads SGHVS; CDR2 reads FNYEAQ. This CDR3 region has 19 residues. V lost 1 base and J lost 2; bases outside the gene matches: 10.

The chain has TRBV6-6 and TRBJ2-7, with 10 bases identical to TRBD2. CDR1 is MNHNY and CDR2 is SVGAGI in the germline V gene (reference sequence). V lost 6 bases to trimming and J lost 2 bases; unmatched junction nucleotides: 10. The CDR3 is made up of 16 amino acids. The CDR3 spells CASSPSGGPLAYEQYF. CDR3 coding DNA: TGTGCCAGCAGCCCTAGCGGGGGCCCCTTAGCCTACGAGCAGTACTTC.

The chain joins TRBV6-2 or TRBV6-3 to TRBJ2-1; D may be TRBD1 or TRBD2 (5 bases each). Germline V gives CDR1 MNHEY, CDR2 SVGEGT. The CDR3 is made up of 15 amino acids. Trimming took 5 bases from V and 7 from J, leaving 18 bases between them. The CDR3 region has the DNA TGTGCCAGCAGTGGGGGAGTGGAGCTCTTGAATGAGCAGTTCTTC. Encoded protein: CASSGGVELLNEQFF.

The chain combines TRBV4-3 with TRBJ1-5; D is unclear. Between the trimmed V and J ends, which lost 0 bases and 7 bases, there was a span of 13 bases. Per germline, CDR1 LGHNA and CDR2 YSLEER. This CDR3 has 15 residues. The CDR3 reads CASSQDFGVQQPQHF. As DNA, the CDR3 is TGCGCCAGCAGCCAAGATTTCGGGGTCCAGCAGCCCCAGCATTTT.

The CDR3 protein is CASSLAPDSGSNEKLFF. The CDR3, as DNA: TGTGCCAGCAGTTTAGCGCCGGACAGCGGTTCGAATGAAAAACTGTTTTTT. The chain combines TRBV12-3 or TRBV12-4 with TRBJ1-4; D perhaps matches TRBD1 (6 bases). V lost 0 bases and J lost 5, with 16 bases in between. This CDR3 is 17 amino acids long.

This clonotype was picked up a small number of times. V is TRBV27 and J is TRBJ2-3; D unresolved. The CDR3 totals 14 residues. Germline V gene data show CDR1 as MNHEY and CDR2 as SMNVEV (reference sequence). Trimming removed 3 bases at V and 2 bases at J, with 9 bases between. The CDR3 DNA follows: TGTGCCAGCAGTTTCTTGGAGAACACAGATACGCAGTATTTT. It specifies CASSFLENTDTQYF.

This chain uses TRBV28 with TRBJ1-2, with TRBD1 identical over 9 bases. The germline CDR1 and CDR2 sequences are MDHEN and SYDVKM. Trimming took 5 bases from V and 5 from J; bases not matched to a gene: 15. CDR3 size: 17 residues. CDR3 region: CASSTPHRGPGVYGYTF. CDR3 nucleotide sequence: TGTGCCAGCAGTACTCCTCACAGGGGGCCTGGGGTTTATGGCTACACCTTC.

The rearrangement links TRBV20-1 to TRBJ2-5; 7 bases fit TRBD2. Germline V CDR1 and CDR2: DFQATT, SNEGSKA (reference sequence). The CDR3 has 12 residues. The DNA of the CDR3 is TGCAGGCCCGGGGGGTCCCAAGAGACCCAGTACTTC. Its protein product is CRPGGSQETQYF.

As to this clonotype: The junction and the germline gene differ at one end; a read error may be behind it. The chain combines TRBV29-1 with TRBJ2-5; D is tentatively TRBD1 or TRBD2 (5 bases each). The CDR3 covers 15 residues. Germline loops: CDR1 SQVTM, CDR2 ANQGSEA. CDR3 amino acids: CSVIGTKRAAETRYF. The CDR3 nucleotides read TGCAGCGTAATCGGGACCAAGCGAGCGGCGGAGACCCGGTACTTC.

This clonotype was picked up one time. The rearrangement links TRBV5-1 to TRBJ1-1, with D possibly TRBD1 on 6 matching bases. CDR3 size: 12 residues. Germline V gene sequence: CDR1 SGHRS, CDR2 YFSETQ. Trimming shortened V by 4 bases and J by 10 bases, and 14 bases separated the two germline ends. The CDR3 DNA sequence: TGCGCCAGCAGCCTCCAAGGGGGGATAGCTTTCTTT. Translated, it gives CASSLQGGIAFF.

A single count supports this clonotype. The chain joins TRBV5-1 to TRBJ2-1, with 9 nucleotides matching TRBD1. Germline V gives CDR1 SGHRS, CDR2 YFSETQ. The CDR3 totals 14 residues. V lost 2 bases and J lost 9; bases outside the gene matches: 6. The CDR3 coding sequence is TGCGCCAGCAGCTTCGGGACAGGGTTTGGTGAGCAGTTCTTC. Amino acid sequence: CASSFGTGFGEQFF.

This clonotype appeared a few times. The V call is TRBV10-3, the J call TRBJ2-1; possible D gene TRBD2, 5 bases. V was cut by 3 bases and J by 0 bases, with 15 bases left in between. This CDR3 is built from 17 residues. CDR1 ENHRY and CDR2 SYGVKD come from the germline V gene. This CDR3 reads CAISDPERARSYNEQFF. The CDR3 region has the DNA TGTGCCATCAGTGACCCGGAGAGGGCTCGCTCCTACAATGAGCAGTTCTTC.

The V call is TRBV5-6, the J call TRBJ2-4, with TRBD1 matching 7 bases. The J call is doubtful: the DNA matches TRBJ2-7 better. Per the germline V gene, CDR1 is SGHDT and CDR2 is YYEEEE. This CDR3 has 15 residues. Written as DNA, the CDR3 is TGTGCCAGCAGCAATCGGGACAGAATAATATACGAGCAGTACTTC. Its translation: CASSNRDRIIYEQYF.

CDR3 region: CASSIDLFDHEQYF. The CDR3 DNA follows: TGTGCCAGCAGCATCGACTTGTTTGACCACGAGCAGTACTTC. This chain joins TRBV6-1 and TRBJ2-7; D call uncertain. Trimming took 6 bases from V and 5 from J, leaving 17 bases between them. The length of the CDR3 is 14 residues. Per germline, CDR1 MNHNS and CDR2 SASEGT.

This clonotype was picked up one time. The gene calls are TRBV5-5 and TRBJ2-1, with TRBD1 matching 10 bases. Germline CDR1 and CDR2: SGHKS and YYEKEE (reference sequence). This CDR3 is 16 amino acids long. Trimming at V came to 4 bases and at J to 9 bases, leaving 13 bases not matched to a gene. The CDR3 DNA reads as TGTGCCAGCAGCACAAGTAGGACAGGGGGGTTGTGTGAGCAGTTCTTC. It encodes CASSTSRTGGLCEQFF.

This sequence joins TRBV6-1 and TRBJ1-4; D not resolved. CDR1 is MNHNS and CDR2 is SASEGT in the germline V gene. V was cut by 6 bases and J by 4 bases, with 12 bases left in between. This CDR3 is built from 14 residues. The CDR3 reads CASSTGSYNEKLFF. Here the CDR3 DNA reads TGTGCCAGCAGCACCGGGTCTTATAATGAAAAACTGTTTTTT.

This chain links TRBV7-9 with TRBJ2-7, with 14 bases that match TRBD2. Germline V gives CDR1 SEHNR, CDR2 FQNEAQ (reference sequence). This CDR3 comprises 17 residues. The V segment lost 5 bases and the J segment 2 bases; nucleotides outside the gene matches: 8. CDR3 bases: TGTGCCAGCAGCCGAGGACTAGCGGGAGGCCTAACCTACGAGCAGTACTTC. The encoded protein is CASSRGLAGGLTYEQYF.

The chain carries TRBV9 and TRBJ2-5, with TRBD1 identical over 7 bases. Losses at the gene ends were 0 bases for V and 2 bases for J; bases not matched to a gene: 4. This CDR3 spans 15 amino acids. The V gene's germline CDR1 is SGDLS and CDR2 YYNGEE. The CDR3 sequence: CASSVERDRQETQYF. The CDR3 region has the DNA TGTGCCAGCAGCGTAGAAAGGGACAGACAAGAGACCCAGTACTTC.